This TCR beta chain is drawn from a study of metastatic and nonmetastatic thyroid tumors. Looking at the study overall: Repertoire comparisons spanned blood and tumor or nodule tissue from malignant and benign thyroid patients.

This clone was picked up one time. Its target is not known. Mismatch with germline at one junction end may stem from a read error. All patients reached thyroid surgery having received no treatment beforehand. CDR1 is SSHAT and CDR2 is FNYEAQ in the germline V gene (reference sequence). CDR3 length: 13 residues. Per the study methods: Differences in CDR3 between clinicopathological groups were drawn on to build a classifier intended to discriminate distant-metastatic papillary thyroid cancer patients. TCRdb redid the clone calls on the PCR reads using MiXCR. The V and J calls here are based on TCRdb, not the publication. The repertoire has more than 20,000 clones, 24% of them found once; the top ten carry roughly 6.6%. Whole-study findings and limits: It was reported that TCR beta diversity was significantly higher in malignant thyroid tumors than benign nodules, in blood and tumor.

The clonotype was recovered from a female donor with papillary thyroid cancer or a benign thyroid nodule (not recorded which). Some clones in this sample may be carry-over from other donors' samples. Sequenced input: tumor tissue. The chain couples TRBV7-7 to TRBJ2-5, with 8 bases matching TRBD2. The CDR3 nucleotides read TGTGCTAGCAGCTTAGCGGGGAAGGAGACCGTGTACTTC. Translation: CASSLAGKETVYF.